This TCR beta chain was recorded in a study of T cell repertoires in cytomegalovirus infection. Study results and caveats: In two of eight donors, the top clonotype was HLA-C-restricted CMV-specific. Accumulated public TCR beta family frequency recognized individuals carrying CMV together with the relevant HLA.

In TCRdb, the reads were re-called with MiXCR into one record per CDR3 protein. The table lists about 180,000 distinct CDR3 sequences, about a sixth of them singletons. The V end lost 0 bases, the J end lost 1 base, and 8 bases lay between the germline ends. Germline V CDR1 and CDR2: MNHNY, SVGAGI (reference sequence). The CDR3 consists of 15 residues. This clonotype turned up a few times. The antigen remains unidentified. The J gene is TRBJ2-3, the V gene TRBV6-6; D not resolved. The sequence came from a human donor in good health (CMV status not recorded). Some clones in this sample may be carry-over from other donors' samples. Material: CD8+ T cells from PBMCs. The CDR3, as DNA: TGTGCCAGCAGTTACTCGGGTTTGGGCACAGATACGCAGTATTTT. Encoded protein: CASSYSGLGTDTQYF.